The 19 T cell receptor beta chains below come from one sample, sequenced in a study of T cell responses to AZD1222 COVID-19 vaccine. Assay: immunoSEQ multiplex PCR; the TCRdb copy retains only in-frame clones and omits some. Of under 150,000 clones listed, 70% to 85% are singletons. The specimen comprised peripheral blood, sampled 28 days after the second AZD1222 dose. These receptors all come from an adult who received the AZD1222 COVID-19 vaccine.

The chain recombines TRBV5-6 with TRBJ1-2, with TRBD1 as a possible D gene (6 bases). Germline assignment: CDR1 SGHDT and CDR2 YYEEEE. The CDR3 runs 13 residues. The V end lost 0 bases, the J end lost 10 bases, and 13 bases lay between the germline ends. The CDR3 DNA is TGTGCCAGCAGCTTGGACAGGGTAGGGGCCTACACCTTC. It is translated as CASSLDRVGAYTF. Drawing the rest from reference TRBV5-6 and TRBJ1-2, the complete variable domain is DAGVTQSPTHLIKTRGQQVTLRCSPKSGHDTVSWYQQALGQGPQFIFQYYEEEERQRGNFPDRFSGHQFPNYSSELNVNALLLGDSALYLCASSLDRVGAYTFGSGTRLTVV.

This clone was seen only a few times. The rearrangement uses TRBV7-9 and TRBJ2-1, with a weak D call TRBD2 (6 bases). The V and J ends lost 8 bases and 5 bases respectively, with 16 bases between them. CDR1 is SEHNR, CDR2 FQNEAQ, per germline (reference sequence). The CDR3 totals 14 residues. The CDR3 reads CASGLPGLNNEQFF. The CDR3 region has the DNA TGTGCCAGCGGACTACCGGGGTTGAACAATGAGCAGTTCTTC.

This chain links TRBV5-1 with TRBJ2-7; TRBD2 aligns across 10 bases. Trimming took 1 base from V and 4 from J; bases not matched to a gene: 2. The CDR3 is made up of 14 amino acids. Germline CDR1 SGHRS, CDR2 YFSETQ. Here the CDR3 reads CASSLSSGGYEQYF. The CDR3 DNA follows: TGCGCCAGCAGCTTGTCTAGCGGGGGATACGAGCAGTACTTC.

This CDR3 reads CASSQTGSHGYTF. The CDR3 DNA follows: TGTGCCAGCAGTCAAACAGGGTCGCACGGCTACACCTTC. The chain combines TRBV28 with TRBJ1-2, with a tentative D call TRBD1 (6 bases). The ends were cut back, 5 bases at V and 8 bases at J, with 15 bases in the middle. Germline CDR1 and CDR2: MDHEN and SYDVKM. The CDR3 is made up of 13 amino acids.

The V call is TRBV3-1 (or the pseudogene TRBV3-2), the J call TRBJ1-2; D not certain. The V gene's germline CDR1 is LGHDT and CDR2 YNNKEL (reference sequence). V lost 0 bases to trimming and J lost 9 bases, with 11 bases between them. This CDR3 has 13 residues. The CDR3 loop reads CASSQDSRTSYTF. The CDR3, as DNA: TGTGCCAGCAGCCAAGATTCGCGAACCAGCTACACCTTC.

This clone was seen more than once but under ten times. J is TRBJ2-3 and V is TRBV3-1 (or the pseudogene TRBV3-2); tentatively, D is TRBD2 (5 bases). Trimming pared 0 bases from V and 2 bases from J, leaving 15 bases between. The CDR3 contains 17 residues. From germline, CDR1 is LGHDT and CDR2 YNNKEL (reference sequence). CDR3 nucleotides: TGTGCCAGCAGCCAAGATGTCTCCCCGGGATACACAGATACGCAGTATTTT. Encoded protein: CASSQDVSPGYTDTQYF.

The chain recombines TRBV19 with TRBJ1-1, with D tentatively TRBD1 (5 bases). Trimming stripped 6 bases from V and 6 bases from J, with 20 bases between. CDR1 LNHDA and CDR2 SQIVND come from the germline V gene (reference sequence). This CDR3 contains 15 residues. The CDR3 is CASSHRSPGRPEAFF. The CDR3 DNA reads as TGTGCCAGTAGCCATCGGAGCCCAGGGAGGCCTGAAGCTTTCTTT.

This clone was picked up a small number of times. The chain uses TRBV11-2 and TRBJ2-7; weak D call: TRBD1 (5 bases). CDR3 length equals 14 residues. Trimming took 1 base from V and 4 from J, leaving 11 bases between them. CDR1 SGHAT and CDR2 FQNNGV come from the germline V gene. CDR3 nucleotide sequence: TGTGCCAGCAGCTTAGTTGCAGGGTCGTACGAGCAGTACTTC. Translated: CASSLVAGSYEQYF.

The rearrangement joins TRBV24-1 to TRBJ2-1, with D possibly being TRBD2 (5 bases). The germline V and J ends were trimmed by 5 bases and 4 bases, with 5 bases remaining between them. Looked up from germline, CDR1 is KGHDR and CDR2 is SFDVKD. The CDR3 covers 12 residues. The chain's CDR3 is CATSAGYNEQFF. CDR3 nucleotides: TGTGCCACCAGTGCGGGGTACAATGAGCAGTTCTTC.

The gene calls are TRBV18 and TRBJ1-5; the D is unclear. Germline V CDR1 and CDR2: KGHSH, LQKENI. The ends were cut back, 2 bases at V and 0 bases at J, with 8 bases in the middle. There are 15 residues in the CDR3. As DNA, the CDR3 is TGTGCCAGCTCACCAGAGAGTAATAGCAATCAGCCCCAGCATTTT. This codes for CASSPESNSNQPQHF.

The chain has TRBV3-1 (or the pseudogene TRBV3-2) and TRBJ1-1; D is uncertain. This CDR3 comprises 16 residues. V was shortened by 4 bases and J by 0 bases, with 15 bases between the two germline ends. The germline V gene encodes CDR1 LGHDT and CDR2 YNNKEL (reference sequence). The CDR3 sequence is CASSRIDKILNTEAFF. DNA for the CDR3: TGTGCCAGCAGCCGCATAGACAAAATCCTGAACACTGAAGCTTTCTTT.

V gene TRBV28 combines with J gene TRBJ1-4, with unresolved D. The CDR3 totals 14 residues. Germline assignment: CDR1 MDHEN and CDR2 SYDVKM. V was cut by 2 bases and J by 0 bases, with 4 bases left in between. The CDR3 reads CASSLMSTNEKLFF. CDR3 DNA: TGTGCCAGCAGTTTAATGTCAACTAATGAAAAACTGTTTTTT.

The V call is TRBV7-2, the J call TRBJ2-7; D gene unclear. The CDR3 sequence is 15 residues long. CDR1 is SGHTA and CDR2 is FQGNSA in the germline V gene. The germline V and J ends were trimmed by 1 base and 2 bases, with 12 bases remaining between them. The CDR3 spells CASSLVFGRTYEQYF. The CDR3 nucleotides read TGTGCCAGCAGCTTAGTATTCGGCCGGACCTACGAGCAGTACTTC.

The chain employs TRBV5-6 and TRBJ1-5; the D gene is possibly TRBD1 (6 bases). Germline V gene data show CDR1 as SGHDT and CDR2 as YYEEEE. The CDR3 runs to 16 residues. V lost 2 bases to trimming and J lost 5 bases, with 17 bases between them. CDR3 sequence reads: CASSFRSQGIYQPQHF. The CDR3 nucleotides are TGTGCCAGCAGCTTTAGGAGTCAGGGGATATATCAGCCCCAGCATTTT.

The V call is TRBV19, the J call TRBJ1-1; 8 bases fit TRBD1. In germline, CDR1 is LNHDA, CDR2 SQIVND (reference sequence). There are 17 residues in the CDR3. Germline trimming cut 3 bases from V and 9 bases from J; bases unmatched to any gene: 18. In DNA, the CDR3 is TGTGCCAGTAGTATCTCTTGGGCAGGGGGCGAAACTGTAAAAGCTTTCTTT. As protein: CASSISWAGGETVKAFF.

The chain uses TRBV11-2 and TRBJ1-1; D is perhaps TRBD1 (6 bases). Trimming removed 3 bases from V and 6 bases from J, with 11 bases in between. Germline CDR1 and CDR2: SGHAT and FQNNGV. There are 13 residues in the CDR3. For the CDR3, the DNA is TGTGCCAGCAGCTTCAGGGGAAACGCTGAAGCTTTCTTT. Translating it yields CASSFRGNAEAFF.

The rearrangement links TRBV7-9 to TRBJ1-4, with 8 bases that match TRBD1. Germline V gene sequence: CDR1 SEHNR, CDR2 FQNEAQ (reference sequence). Germline trimming cut 3 bases from V and 7 bases from J; bases unmatched to any gene: 7. There are 15 residues in the CDR3. The CDR3 DNA follows: TGTGCCAGCAGCTTCGACAGGGGTTTGGGTGAAAAACTGTTTTTT. As protein: CASSFDRGLGEKLFF.

The genes are TRBV28 and TRBJ1-1; no reliable D call. The CDR3 has 16 amino acids. Germline V lookup: CDR1 MDHEN, CDR2 SYDVKM. Trimming shortened V by 5 bases and J by 6 bases, and 22 bases separated the two germline ends. DNA for the CDR3: TGTGCCAGCAGTCGTCCTTCCCGGGGAGGTCGGCCTGAAGCTTTCTTT. The encoded protein is CASSRPSRGGRPEAFF.

This clone has just one count. CDR3 amino acids: CASSPRSQPQHF. For the CDR3, the DNA is TGTGCCAGCAGCCCAAGGAGCCAGCCCCAGCATTTT. The chain employs TRBV7-2 and TRBJ1-5; no definite D call. This CDR3 is 12 amino acids long. The ends were cut back, 5 bases at V and 7 bases at J, with 9 bases in the middle. From germline, CDR1 is SGHTA and CDR2 FQGNSA.